This T cell receptor beta chain emerged from a study of technical replicates of blood from several donors. TCRdb's table, derived via immunoSEQ multiplex PCR, lists solely in-frame clones and lacks some. The data contain approximately 80,000 clones, nearly 98% of them singletons. CDR1 is SGHRS, CDR2 YFSETQ, per germline. The CDR3 runs to 14 residues. V lost 0 bases, J lost 3 bases, and 9 bases lay in between. This receptor was taken from a human donor in good health. The chain recombines TRBV5-1 with TRBJ2-5, with a tentative D call TRBD2 (6 bases). Sequenced sample: T cells isolated from PBMCs. The CDR3 is CASSLAPSEETQYF. CDR3 sequence (DNA): TGCGCCAGCAGCTTGGCACCTAGCGAAGAGACCCAGTACTTC. The entire variable domain, with the rest obtained from reference TRBV5-1 and TRBJ2-5, is as follows: KAGVTQTPRYLIKTRGQQVTLSCSPISGHRSVSWYQQTPGQGLQFLFEYFSETQRNKGNFPGRFSGRQFSNSRSEMNVSTLELGDSALYLCASSLAPSEETQYFGPGTRLLVL.